This T cell receptor beta chain was captured in a study of shared clonotypes between healthy human individuals. For the study at large: Each donor's CD4 naive and CD4 memory cells filled three plates apiece, CD8 naive two, and CD8 memory one. Study-wide findings and caveats: The study generally estimated greater richness for naive than memory subsets.

Turning to this clone: The antigen remains undetermined.

Positive CCR7 selection of CD45RO-negative cells yielded the naive CD8 cells, and terminally differentiated effector memory CD45RA+ cells were excluded. It was across several immunoSEQ plates that each subset's genomic DNA was evenly split. This table comes from immunoSEQ multiplex PCR, and its TCRdb copy is limited to in-frame clones, with some not included. The table includes approximately 650,000 clones, about 95% detected once. Source material: naive CD8+ T cells sorted from blood. The clonotype was recovered from a woman aged 25 to 39 in good health.

CDR3 DNA sequence: TGTGCCTGGAGCAGGGGGCTAAAGACCCAGTACTTC. Amino acid sequence: CAWSRGLKTQYF. V usage is TRBV30 and J usage is TRBJ2-5, with 8 bases fitting TRBD1. CDR1 is GTSNPN, CDR2 SVGIG, per germline (reference sequence). Trimming at V came to 3 bases and at J to 6 bases, leaving 3 bases not matched to a gene. CDR3 length: 12 amino acids.